Presented here are 24 T cell receptor beta chains from one specimen sequenced in a study of identical twins. Each CDR3 protein gets one entry after TCRdb re-called the 5' RACE reads with MiXCR. The table has some 440,000 distinct CDR3 sequences, more than 20% seen once. The sample was also linked to a second study, of T cells expressing NK-cell markers.

Sequencing was carried out using CD4+ T cells sorted from blood. These receptors came from a woman between 18 and 29 years old in good health.

The rearrangement joins TRBV18 to TRBJ2-2; D gene ambiguous. Germline loops: CDR1 KGHSH, CDR2 LQKENI. CDR3 length: 14 amino acids. Trimming removed 3 bases at V and 2 bases at J, with 7 bases between. The CDR3 DNA reads TGTGCCAGCTCACCGAAAACAAACACCGGGGAGCTGTTTTTT. It is translated as CASSPKTNTGELFF.

This clonotype came up a few times. The V call is TRBV3-1, the J call TRBJ2-7; TRBD2 matches at 8 bases. With 1 base clipped from V and 4 bases from J, the junction kept 6 bases outside the gene matches. Germline CDR1 and CDR2: LGHDT and YNNKEL (reference sequence). The length of the CDR3 is 15 residues. The CDR3 sequence is CASSQGSRGRYEQYF. The CDR3 coding sequence is TGTGCCAGCAGCCAAGGTTCTCGCGGGAGGTACGAGCAGTACTTC.

About this clonotype: Since a much larger clone is just one base distant, this may be a read error. The CDR3 end shows no conserved phenylalanine or tryptophan, and so a read error is likely. The rearrangement uses TRBV2 and TRBJ2-3, with TRBD2 as a possible D gene (6 bases). From germline, CDR1 is SNHLY and CDR2 FYNNEI. This CDR3 has 14 amino acids. Trimming took off 7 bases at V and 4 bases at J, with 15 bases between the two ends. CDR3 sequence (DNA): TGTGCCAGCAAGTTAAGGGGAGGAGCAGATACGCAGTATTCT. Encoded protein: CASKLRGGADTQYS.

V gene TRBV5-6 combines with J gene TRBJ2-2; D gene ambiguous. CDR3 length: 13 residues. Trimming took 0 bases from V and 6 from J, leaving 6 bases between them. Germline values: CDR1 SGHDT, CDR2 YYEEEE. The CDR3 region has the DNA TGTGCCAGCAGCTTGGCGCCCCCCGGGGAGCTGTTTTTT. This encodes CASSLAPPGELFF. Full variable domain (outside the CDR3, taken from reference TRBV5-6 and TRBJ2-2): DAGVTQSPTHLIKTRGQQVTLRCSPKSGHDTVSWYQQALGQGPQFIFQYYEEEERQRGNFPDRFSGHQFPNYSSELNVNALLLGDSALYLCASSLAPPGELFFGEGSRLTVL.

This chain joins TRBV13 and TRBJ2-7; 8 bases map to TRBD1. Germline CDR1 reads PRHDT; CDR2 reads FYEKMQ (reference sequence). Trimming at V came to 5 bases and at J to 0 bases, leaving 6 bases not matched to a gene. The CDR3 contains 15 residues. The CDR3 DNA is TGTGCCAGCAGCCCATCGGACAGGGTCTCCTACGAGCAGTACTTC. Protein sequence: CASSPSDRVSYEQYF.

The rearrangement uses TRBV6-1 and TRBJ2-1; 12 positions match TRBD1. The CDR3 length is 14 residues. V shed 8 bases and J 8 bases; nucleotides not matched to a gene: 7. From germline, CDR1 is MNHNS and CDR2 SASEGT. This CDR3 reads CASGGTGGVDEQFF. The CDR3 DNA reads TGTGCCAGCGGGGGGACAGGGGGCGTGGATGAGCAGTTCTTC.

The genes are TRBV18 and TRBJ1-2; D is unresolved. The V end lost 5 bases, the J end lost 8 bases, and 15 bases lay between the germline ends. CDR3 length: 13 residues. Germline assignment: CDR1 KGHSH and CDR2 LQKENI. CDR3 loop: CASSEADQMGYTF. The CDR3 DNA follows: TGTGCCAGCTCAGAGGCAGATCAAATGGGCTACACCTTC.

The V and J genes are TRBV25-1 and TRBJ1-3; the D gene is possibly TRBD1 (5 bases). Trimming took 5 bases from V and 2 from J, leaving 13 bases between them. Germline-derived CDR1 and CDR2 are MGHDK and SYGVNS. The CDR3 covers 15 residues. The CDR3 is CASSPQGVAGNTIYF. For the CDR3, the DNA is TGTGCCAGCAGTCCCCAGGGAGTTGCTGGAAACACCATATATTTT.

CDR3 protein: CASGVQPSGNEQFF. The CDR3 DNA reads TGTGCCAGCGGTGTCCAGCCTAGCGGAAATGAGCAGTTCTTC. The chain joins TRBV7-2 to TRBJ2-1, with 7 positions matching TRBD2. J gave up 7 bases and V 8 bases, and 11 bases lay outside the gene matches. The CDR3 spans 14 residues. Germline CDR1 and CDR2: SGHTA and FQGNSA.

This clonotype was found many times. Germline is not matched at one junction end, which may reflect a read error. This rearrangement joins TRBV5-1 to TRBJ2-3, with D perhaps TRBD1 (6 bases). The CDR3 length is 13 residues. In germline, CDR1 is SGHRS, CDR2 YFSETQ. As DNA, the CDR3 is TGTGCCAGCAGTTTAACAGGGACAGATACGCAGTATTTT. Amino acid sequence: CASSLTGTDTQYF.

The CDR3 protein is CASSFNRGRGAFF. The CDR3 DNA follows: TGTGCCAGCAGCTTCAACAGGGGGCGAGGGGCTTTCTTT. This chain links TRBV7-9 with TRBJ1-1, with 9 bases fitting TRBD1. Looked up from germline, CDR1 is SEHNR and CDR2 is FQNEAQ (reference sequence). This CDR3 spans 13 amino acids. J gave up 11 bases and V 3 bases, and 7 bases lay outside the gene matches.

This chain joins TRBV20-1 and TRBJ1-6; 7 bases align to TRBD1. The CDR3 length is 14 residues. Unmatched junction bases numbered 4, after V lost 3 bases and J lost 5 bases. Germline V gene lookup returns CDR1 DFQATT and CDR2 SNEGSKA (reference sequence). The CDR3 sequence: CSARAGTDNSPLHF. The CDR3 bases are TGCAGTGCTAGGGCCGGGACAGATAATTCACCCCTCCACTTT.

This clonotype was seen a few times. The chain joins TRBV9 to TRBJ2-3; 7 nucleotides agree with TRBD1. Germline CDR1 and CDR2: SGDLS and YYNGEE. This CDR3 spans 15 amino acids. J lost 5 bases, V lost 1 base, and 7 bases had no gene match. CDR3 residues: CASSVLDRWEDTQYF. The CDR3 DNA sequence: TGTGCCAGCAGCGTATTGGACAGGTGGGAAGATACGCAGTATTTT.

This clonotype has at least ten counts. The chain is built from TRBV5-1 and TRBJ1-1; D unclear. Germline CDR1 is SGHRS and CDR2 is YFSETQ. With 0 bases removed from V and 0 bases from J, the gap between germline ends came to 3 bases. The length of the CDR3 is 13 residues. CDR3 region: CASSLVVNTEAFF. DNA of the CDR3: TGCGCCAGCAGCTTGGTCGTGAACACTGAAGCTTTCTTT.

This clonotype was seen many times. CDR3 region: CATNTDKSYSNQPQHF. The CDR3 coding sequence is TGTGCCACCAACACAGACAAGAGCTATAGCAATCAGCCCCAGCATTTT. This rearrangement joins TRBV15 to TRBJ1-5, with unresolved D. The CDR3 has 16 amino acids. Germline CDR1 LNHNV, CDR2 YYDKDF (reference sequence). Trimming took 7 bases from V and 0 from J, leaving 16 bases between them.

This rearrangement joins TRBV9 to TRBJ2-3; 12 bases are a match to TRBD2. The CDR3 loop spans 15 amino acids. From germline, CDR1 is SGDLS and CDR2 YYNGEE. The trim removed 4 bases at V and 6 bases at J, leaving 6 bases unmatched. The CDR3: CASSPKTSGSDTQYF. Written as DNA, the CDR3 is TGTGCCAGCAGCCCTAAGACTAGCGGGAGTGATACGCAGTATTTT.

The J gene is TRBJ2-6, the V gene TRBV25-1, with D hard to call. Germline V gene data show CDR1 as MGHDK and CDR2 as SYGVNS. V was shortened by 4 bases and J by 3 bases, with 7 bases between the two germline ends. The CDR3 totals 14 residues. The CDR3 DNA follows: TGTGCCAGCAGTGGGTCGGGTGGGGCCAACGTCCTGACTTTC. It translates to CASSGSGGANVLTF.

There are many counts of this clonotype. V is TRBV4-2 and J is TRBJ2-3; TRBD2 matches at 7 bases. Trimming at V came to 1 base and at J to 1 base, leaving 2 bases not matched to a gene. Germline CDR1 and CDR2: LGHNA and YNFKEQ. The CDR3 length is 15 residues. The DNA of the CDR3 is TGTGCCAGCAGCCAAGGGGAGGGCGGCACAGATACGCAGTATTTT. This codes for CASSQGEGGTDTQYF.

This clonotype has a handful of counts. J is TRBJ2-7 and V is TRBV20-1, with 9 bases fitting TRBD1. The germline V gene has CDR1 DFQATT and CDR2 SNEGSKA (reference sequence). After removal of 0 bases from V and 5 bases from J, the junction contained 8 bases not matched to a gene. The CDR3 length is 15 residues. CDR3 coding DNA: TGCAGTGCTAGAGATTCCGGGACAGGGAAGCACGAGCAGTACTTC. Amino acid sequence: CSARDSGTGKHEQYF.

The gene calls are TRBV7-3 and TRBJ2-4; 9 bases agree with TRBD1. CDR1 is SGHTA and CDR2 is FQGTGA in the germline V gene. V lost 5 bases, J lost 7 bases, and 9 bases stayed unmatched. The CDR3 is made up of 15 amino acids. CDR3 protein: CASSPGQGGNNIQYF. CDR3 bases: TGTGCCAGCAGCCCGGGACAGGGAGGGAATAACATTCAGTACTTC.

V usage is TRBV6-2 or TRBV6-3 and J usage is TRBJ2-1; 7 bases are a match to TRBD1. The V and J ends lost 2 bases and 5 bases, in that order; junction bases with no gene match: 3. Germline-derived CDR1 and CDR2 are MNHEY and SVGEGT. The CDR3 is 14 amino acids. The CDR3: CASSYVTGDNEQFF. CDR3 DNA sequence: TGTGCCAGCAGTTACGTCACAGGGGACAATGAGCAGTTCTTC.

A few counts support this clonotype. The genes are TRBV24-1 and TRBJ2-1; 7 bases agree with TRBD2. The CDR3 covers 15 residues. The V and J ends lost 5 bases and 4 bases, in that order; junction bases with no gene match: 7. Germline assignment: CDR1 KGHDR and CDR2 SFDVKD. The CDR3 loop reads CATSVGGGRYNEQFF. Here the CDR3 DNA reads TGTGCCACCAGTGTGGGGGGAGGGCGTTACAATGAGCAGTTCTTC.

The chain combines TRBV6-1 with TRBJ2-1, with D maybe TRBD2 (6 bases). Germline values: CDR1 MNHNS, CDR2 SASEGT. CDR3 length equals 13 residues. Trimming left V 11 bases short and J 10 bases short, with 21 bases between. CDR3 nucleotide sequence: TGTGCCTGCCGAGTATTCAGTGGGAGGGAGCAGTTCTTC. As protein: CACRVFSGREQFF.

This clonotype occurred a few times. The rearrangement joins TRBV7-6 to TRBJ2-1; no definite D call. The CDR3 loop spans 15 amino acids. Germline CDR1 SGHVS, CDR2 FNYEAQ. The ends were cut back, 1 base at V and 7 bases at J, with 14 bases in the middle. The CDR3 spells CASSLGIELGNEQFF. As DNA, the CDR3 is TGTGCCAGCAGCTTAGGAATAGAATTGGGGAATGAGCAGTTCTTC.